The sequence of this TCR beta chain was determined in a study of shared T cell receptors in the human thymus. Note on this clone: The same CDR3 also results from other DNA sequences found in this sample.

Sequenced by immunoSEQ multiplex PCR; TCRdb stores in-frame clones only, minus some. The table lists 500,000 to 850,000 clones, approximately 87% of them singletons. The CDR3 consists of 13 residues. V shed 3 bases and J shed 9 bases, with 9 bases lying between them. Germline lookup yields CDR1 MDHEN and CDR2 SYDVKM. A further study also used this sample, focusing on human thymus T cells. From that second work: Serving as donors were healthy Finnish infants, each of whom was having open corrective surgery for congenital heart defects. Surgeons resected thymus tissue during corrective heart surgery. Apparent skewing of V and J gene usage characterized both thymic and blood repertoires. Related research has reported that thymic repertoires overlap highly among unrelated individuals.

The chain is built from TRBV28 and TRBJ1-6; possibly TRBD1 for D (5 bases). The receptor was derived from a boy under two years old with a congenital heart defect. What was sequenced was thymocytes. As DNA, the CDR3 is TGTGCCAGCAGTTTCAGGACATCTTCACCCCTCCACTTT. As protein: CASSFRTSSPLHF.